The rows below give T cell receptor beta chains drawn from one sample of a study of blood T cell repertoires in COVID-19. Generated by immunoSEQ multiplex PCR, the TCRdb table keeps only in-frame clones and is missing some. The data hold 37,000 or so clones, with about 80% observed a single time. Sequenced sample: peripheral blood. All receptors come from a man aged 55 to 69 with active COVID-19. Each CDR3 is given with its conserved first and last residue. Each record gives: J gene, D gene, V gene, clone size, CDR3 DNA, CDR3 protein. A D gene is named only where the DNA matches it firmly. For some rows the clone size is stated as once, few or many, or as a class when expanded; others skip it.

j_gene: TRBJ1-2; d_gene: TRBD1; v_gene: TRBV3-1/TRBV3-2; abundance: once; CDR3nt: TGTGCCAGCAGCCAAGGTGGGACAGGGGCCTTC; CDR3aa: CASSQGGTGAF
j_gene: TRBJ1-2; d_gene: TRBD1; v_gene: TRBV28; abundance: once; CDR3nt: TGTGCCAGCAGTCCGGGACAGGGGGCTCCTGGCTACACCTTC; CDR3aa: CASSPGQGAPGYTF
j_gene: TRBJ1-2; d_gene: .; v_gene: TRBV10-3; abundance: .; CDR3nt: TGTGCCATCAGTGATACGGGGTATGGCTACACCTTC; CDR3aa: CAISDTGYGYTF
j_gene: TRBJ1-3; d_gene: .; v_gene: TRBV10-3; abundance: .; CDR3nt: TGTGCCATCGGGGGAGGGGGCTCTGGAAACACCATATATTTT; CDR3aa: CAIGGGGSGNTIYF
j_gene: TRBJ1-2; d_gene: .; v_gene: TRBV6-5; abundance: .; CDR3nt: TGTGCCAGCAGTTACTCTCCAGGGTTTGGCTACACCTTC; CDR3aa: CASSYSPGFGYTF
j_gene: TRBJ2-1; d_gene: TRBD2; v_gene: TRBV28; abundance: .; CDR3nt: TGTGCCAGCAGCCGGACTAGCGGGAGGGACAATGAGCAGTTCTTC; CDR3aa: CASSRTSGRDNEQFF
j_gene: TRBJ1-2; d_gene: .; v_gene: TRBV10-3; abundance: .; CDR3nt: TGTGCCATCAGTGAGCGGGGGGTTCTCAACTACACCTTC; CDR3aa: CAISERGVLNYTF
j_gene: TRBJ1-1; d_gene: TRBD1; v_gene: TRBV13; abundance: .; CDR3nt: TGTGCCAGCAGCCTCGGACAGGGGGCGGATTCTCCTGAAGCTTTCTTT; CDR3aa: CASSLGQGADSPEAFF
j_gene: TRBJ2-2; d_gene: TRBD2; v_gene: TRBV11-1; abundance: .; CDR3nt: TGTGCCAGCAGCTTCGGTACTCGGGGGGACGGGGAGCTGTTTTTT; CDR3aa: CASSFGTRGDGELFF
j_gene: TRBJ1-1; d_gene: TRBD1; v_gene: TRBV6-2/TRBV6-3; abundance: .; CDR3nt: TGTGCCAGCAGTCGACAGGGAGCGTGGGATGAAGCTTTCTTT; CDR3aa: CASSRQGAWDEAFF
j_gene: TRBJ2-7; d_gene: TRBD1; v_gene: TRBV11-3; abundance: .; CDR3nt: TGTGCCAGCAGTAGCGGACAGGGCGGTTATCAGGAGCAGTACTTC; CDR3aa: CASSSGQGGYQEQYF
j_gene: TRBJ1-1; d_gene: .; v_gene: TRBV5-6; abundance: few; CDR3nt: TGTGCCAGCAGCTTACAGGGTGGGATCTCCTTT; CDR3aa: CASSLQGGISF
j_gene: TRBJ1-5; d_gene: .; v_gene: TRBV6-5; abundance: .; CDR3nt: TGTGCCAGCGAGAGCGGGGAGGGGATGGAACAGCCCCAGCATTTT; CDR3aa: CASESGEGMEQPQHF
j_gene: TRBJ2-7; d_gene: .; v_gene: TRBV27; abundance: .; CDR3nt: TGTGCCAGCAGCCCTAAAGGACAGCGAATTCCCACCTACGAGCAGTACTTC; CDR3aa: CASSPKGQRIPTYEQYF
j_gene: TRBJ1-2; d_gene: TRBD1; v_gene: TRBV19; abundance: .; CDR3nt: TGTGCCAGTAGTCGACAGGGGATGGACTATGGCTACACCTTC; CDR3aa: CASSRQGMDYGYTF
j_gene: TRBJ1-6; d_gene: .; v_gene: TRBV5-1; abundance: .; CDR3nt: TGCGCCAGCAGTCCGGGGGGGACGGATAATTCACCCCTCCACTTT; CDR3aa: CASSPGGTDNSPLHF
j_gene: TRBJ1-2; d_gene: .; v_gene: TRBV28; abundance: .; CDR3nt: TGTGCCACCTTGAGGGAGGGCCGGGGCTACACCTTC; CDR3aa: CATLREGRGYTF
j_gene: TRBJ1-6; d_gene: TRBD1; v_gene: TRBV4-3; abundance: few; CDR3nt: TGCGCCAGCAGCCGAGGCTACAGGGGCGAGGGTAGGCCACCCCTCCACTTT; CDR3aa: CASSRGYRGEGRPPLHF
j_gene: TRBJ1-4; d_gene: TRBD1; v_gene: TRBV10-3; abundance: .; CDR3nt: TGTGCCATCAGATCCACCGGGACAGGGGATGAAAAACTGTTTTTT; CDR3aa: CAIRSTGTGDEKLFF
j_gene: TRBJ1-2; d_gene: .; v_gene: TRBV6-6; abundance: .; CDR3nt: TGTGCCAGCCTCTTTACGTGGGGAGAAGACTATGGCTACACCTTC; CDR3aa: CASLFTWGEDYGYTF
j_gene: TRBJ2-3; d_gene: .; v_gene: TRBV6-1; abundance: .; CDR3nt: TGTGCCAGCAGTGAATACGGACAGACTACAGATACGCAGTATTTT; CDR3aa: CASSEYGQTTDTQYF